The 15 T cell receptor beta chains given below trace back to one sample, sequenced in a study of blood T cell repertoires in COVID-19. The repertoire was sequenced with immunoSEQ multiplex PCR; TCRdb's copy has only in-frame clones and lacks some. The repertoire holds about 200,000 clones, 88% seen once, with around 1.5% in the top ten. The source material was peripheral blood. The receptors come from a man aged 18 to 30 with active or convalescent COVID-19.

This clone has just a few counts. V is TRBV11-3 and J is TRBJ1-1; no reliable D call. The germline gives CDR1 SGHNT, CDR2 YENEEA. The CDR3 runs 13 residues. V lost 5 bases to trimming and J lost 4 bases, with 11 bases between them. The CDR3 nucleotides read TGTGCCAGCAGCCTCGCCAGTGGCACTGAAGCTTTCTTT. It specifies CASSLASGTEAFF.

The chain joins TRBV27 to TRBJ1-6; D not certain. CDR1 and CDR2 (germline): MNHEY, SMNVEV (reference sequence). The CDR3 totals 14 residues. V was clipped by 5 bases and J by 4 bases, with 9 bases between them. The CDR3 DNA sequence: TGTGCCAGCAGTGAGTTACGGTATAATTCACCCCTCCACTTT. It translates to CASSELRYNSPLHF.

The chain recombines TRBV23-1 with TRBJ2-5, with TRBD2 matching over 8 bases. TRBV23-1 has ORF status, its function being uncertain. The J segment lost 0 bases and the V segment lost 5 bases, leaving 5 bases of the junction unmatched. The CDR3 covers 15 residues. The CDR3 coding sequence is TGCGCCAGCAGTAACGGGGGGGGTTACCAAGAGACCCAGTACTTC. This gives the protein CASSNGGGYQETQYF.

V is TRBV13 and J is TRBJ2-1; D is undetermined. V dropped 6 bases and J dropped 10 bases, with 10 bases sitting between them. This CDR3 is built from 11 residues. CDR1 is PRHDT, CDR2 FYEKMQ, per germline (reference sequence). CDR3: CASSLGYEQFF. Written as DNA, the CDR3 is TGTGCCAGCAGTCTGGGCTACGAGCAGTTCTTC.

The V gene is TRBV19, the J gene TRBJ1-1; TRBD1 might be the D (6 bases). CDR1 is LNHDA, CDR2 SQIVND, per germline (reference sequence). The CDR3 is 13 residues long. V lost 10 bases and J lost 4, with 16 bases in between. CDR3 region: CATLRGGGTEAFF. DNA for the CDR3: TGTGCCACCCTTCGTGGGGGCGGCACTGAAGCTTTCTTT.

This chain connects TRBV2 to TRBJ1-5; 8 bases map to TRBD1. Germline V gene data show CDR1 as SNHLY and CDR2 as FYNNEI. The CDR3 runs 14 residues. The J segment lost 6 bases and the V segment lost 8 bases, leaving 9 bases of the junction unmatched. This CDR3 is CASQGGQDGQPQHF. The CDR3 DNA sequence: TGTGCCAGCCAGGGGGGACAGGACGGTCAGCCCCAGCATTTT.

The chain is built from TRBV5-1 and TRBJ1-1; 9 nucleotides line up with TRBD1. The CDR3 covers 14 residues. From germline, CDR1 is SGHRS and CDR2 YFSETQ. The J segment lost 10 bases and the V segment lost 4 bases, leaving 11 bases of the junction unmatched. CDR3: CASSPGTGFAGAFF. The DNA of the CDR3 is TGCGCCAGCAGCCCGGGGACAGGGTTTGCTGGAGCTTTCTTT.

The chain couples TRBV14 to TRBJ2-7; a possible D gene is TRBD2 (7 bases). Trimming left V 0 bases short and J 3 bases short, with 12 bases between. Germline V gene data show CDR1 as SGHDN and CDR2 as FVKESK. The CDR3 is made up of 15 amino acids. The CDR3 spells CASSQDWGGRYEQYF. DNA for the CDR3: TGTGCCAGCAGCCAAGATTGGGGGGGGCGCTACGAGCAGTACTTC.

This clone was detected only a few times. V and J are TRBV6-6 and TRBJ2-1, with 9 nucleotides matching TRBD1. The V segment lost 8 bases and the J segment 4 bases; nucleotides outside the gene matches: 0. This CDR3 spans 12 amino acids. Germline lookup yields CDR1 MNHNY and CDR2 SVGAGI (reference sequence). The CDR3 nucleotides read TGTGCCAGCGGGACAGGGTACAATGAGCAGTTCTTC. Translation gives CASGTGYNEQFF.

The sample holds one count of this clone. Additional DNA sequences in this sample encode the identical CDR3. The rearrangement links TRBV2 to TRBJ2-7, with TRBD2 matching 10 bases. Trimming cost V 4 bases and J 4 bases; bases outside gene matches: 1. CDR1 is SNHLY, CDR2 FYNNEI, per germline. The CDR3 is made up of 13 amino acids. In DNA, the CDR3 is TGTGCCAGCAGTGCTAGCGGGGGTTACGAGCAGTACTTC. It codes for CASSASGGYEQYF.

V and J are TRBV4-2 and TRBJ2-1; 11 positions match TRBD1. Germline values: CDR1 LGHNA, CDR2 YNFKEQ. The junction had 10 bases not matched to a gene; V was cut back by 1 base and J by 8 bases. CDR3 length: 17 amino acids. CDR3: CASSQGRFGTGGDEQFF. The CDR3 DNA is TGTGCCAGCAGCCAAGGCCGGTTCGGGACAGGGGGGGATGAGCAGTTCTTC.

The CDR3 coding sequence is TGTGCCAGCAGCGTAACGGGACACCCGAACACCGGGGAGCTGTTTTTT. This sequence encodes CASSVTGHPNTGELFF. This rearrangement joins TRBV9 to TRBJ2-2; maybe TRBD1 (6 bases). Trimming pared 1 base from V and 0 bases from J, leaving 10 bases between. Germline loops: CDR1 SGDLS, CDR2 YYNGEE. CDR3 size: 16 residues.

This clone occurred a few times. This chain joins TRBV2 and TRBJ1-5; 7 bases agree with TRBD1. This CDR3 has 17 residues. Trimming cost V 7 bases and J 10 bases; bases outside gene matches: 22. Germline values: CDR1 SNHLY, CDR2 FYNNEI. CDR3 amino acids: CASIRGAQGDTISPQHF. The CDR3, as DNA: TGTGCCAGCATCCGCGGCGCGCAGGGGGATACCATTTCTCCCCAGCATTTT.

The chain has TRBV7-3 and TRBJ2-1; 7 positions match TRBD1. V lost 1 base, J lost 6 bases, and 6 bases stayed unmatched. The CDR3 totals 15 residues. Germline CDR1 and CDR2: SGHTA and FQGTGA. The CDR3 loop reads CASSLNAGGFNEQFF. The CDR3 DNA is TGTGCCAGCAGCTTAAATGCAGGGGGTTTCAATGAGCAGTTCTTC.

This clone was picked up one time. The V and J genes are TRBV29-1 and TRBJ1-2, with a tentative D call TRBD1 (5 bases). CDR1 is SQVTM, CDR2 ANQGSEA, per germline. Trimming stripped 6 bases from V and 8 bases from J, with 13 bases between. The CDR3 has 11 residues. The CDR3 region has the DNA TGCAGCGTGGGGGGATCGGACGGCTACACCTTC. Its protein is CSVGGSDGYTF.